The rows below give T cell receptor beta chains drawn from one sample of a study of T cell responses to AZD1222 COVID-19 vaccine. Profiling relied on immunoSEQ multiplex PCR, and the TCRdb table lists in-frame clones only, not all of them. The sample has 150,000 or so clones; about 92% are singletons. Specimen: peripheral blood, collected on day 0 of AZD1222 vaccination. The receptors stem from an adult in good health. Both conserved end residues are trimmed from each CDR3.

ATSDLQTYGNQPQH	TRBJ1-5	TRBV24-1	14
AISLGTSGESPLH	TRBJ1-6	TRBV10-3	13
ATSRLDTSYNSPLH	TRBJ1-6	TRBV15	14
ASSLMGSSGYT	TRBJ1-2	TRBV4-1	11
ASSARDRGRYEQY	TRBJ2-7	TRBV9	13
AIMAGTGVYEQY	TRBJ2-7	TRBV10-3	12
ASSSWRGDPYEQY	TRBJ2-7	TRBV28	13
ASSPGLGLARNIQY	TRBJ2-4	TRBV9	14
ASSFRQFGTDTQY	TRBJ2-3	TRBV6-5	13
ASSRDRTGELF	TRBJ2-2	TRBV12-3/TRBV12-4	11
ASSIGETEGNEQF	TRBJ2-1	TRBV6-6	13
ASSGNRATYEQY	TRBJ2-7	TRBV7-9	12
ASSPPGRATNEKLF	TRBJ1-4	TRBV18	14
ASSQRLGEGYT	TRBJ1-2	TRBV4-3	11
ASLGGSEQF	TRBJ2-1	TRBV27	9
ASSLGGVSPLH	TRBJ1-6	TRBV12-3/TRBV12-4	11
ASSIQGQARSGNTIY	TRBJ1-3	TRBV7-2	15
ASSLPTGHYGYT	TRBJ1-2	TRBV7-9	12
ASSPLSRERQGDYGYT	TRBJ1-2	TRBV6-2/TRBV6-3	16